A single sample gave rise to the 2 T cell receptor beta chains below, sequenced in a study of cytomegalovirus exposure and HLA in healthy donors. PCR primers comprised 60 Vbeta and 13 Jbeta primers. Clones were read by immunoSEQ multiplex PCR, and TCRdb kept only the in-frame ones, dropping some. The table for this sample gives more than 40,000 clones. Sequenced input: PBMCs. These TCRs come from a woman aged 35 to 49 in good health and CMV-seronegative.

The rearrangement uses TRBV7-2 and TRBJ1-6; D is unclear. The V gene's germline CDR1 is SGHTA and CDR2 FQGNSA. V dropped 4 bases and J dropped 7 bases, with 17 bases sitting between them. The CDR3 is made up of 16 amino acids. DNA for the CDR3: TGTGCCAGCAGCTCCCGATTGGATCGGGGAAATTCACCCCTCCACTTT. Translation gives CASSSRLDRGNSPLHF.

The chain carries TRBV5-4 and TRBJ2-2; 7 bases are a match to TRBD1. Germline V lookup: CDR1 SGHNT, CDR2 YYREEE (reference sequence). The length of the CDR3 is 14 residues. Germline trimming cut 5 bases from V and 1 base from J; bases unmatched to any gene: 2. The CDR3 protein is CASRWDRNTGELFF. The CDR3 nucleotides read TGTGCCAGCAGATGGGACAGGAACACCGGGGAGCTGTTTTTT.